These T cell receptor beta chains were read from a single sample in a study of blood T cell repertoires in COVID-19. Sequencing used immunoSEQ multiplex PCR; TCRdb keeps in-frame clones, though not all of them. The table has a few hundred thousand clones, over 75% seen once; the top ten hold 1.3%. The sequenced material came from PBMCs or T cells enriched from blood (not recorded which). Every receptor here comes from a man aged 30 to 45 who had recovered from COVID-19. Each CDR3 is given with its conserved first and last residue. D genes are given only for firm matches. Clone size, where shown, is once, few, many, or a class for clones that have expanded.

CDR3nt: TGTGCCAGCAGCCCCATTGGAGGAAAGGGCTCCTACGAGCAGTACTTC; CDR3aa: CASSPIGGKGSYEQYF; v_gene: TRBV3-1/TRBV3-2; d_gene: -; j_gene: TRBJ2-7; abundance: few
CDR3nt: TGTGCCAGCGGGGGCAGAACCTATGGCTACACCTTC; CDR3aa: CASGGRTYGYTF; v_gene: TRBV2; d_gene: -; j_gene: TRBJ1-2; abundance: few
CDR3nt: TGCGCCAGCAGCCCTCAAAGGACAGCGAGCTCCTACGAGCAGTACTTC; CDR3aa: CASSPQRTASSYEQYF; v_gene: TRBV4-1; d_gene: -; j_gene: TRBJ2-7; abundance: -
CDR3nt: TGTGCCAGCAGCAAAAGTGGCGGGCCCGCAGATACGCAGTATTTT; CDR3aa: CASSKSGGPADTQYF; v_gene: TRBV7-9; d_gene: -; j_gene: TRBJ2-3; abundance: -
CDR3nt: TGCGCCAGCAGCCAACAAGAGACCCAGTACTTC; CDR3aa: CASSQQETQYF; v_gene: TRBV5-1; d_gene: -; j_gene: TRBJ2-5; abundance: -
CDR3nt: TGTGCCAGCAGTGGAAGGGGCCCCTCCTACAATGAGCAGTTCTTC; CDR3aa: CASSGRGPSYNEQFF; v_gene: TRBV2; d_gene: -; j_gene: TRBJ2-1; abundance: -
CDR3nt: TGTGCCAGCAGCTTAATGGGGAGTAGCACAGATACGCAGTATTTT; CDR3aa: CASSLMGSSTDTQYF; v_gene: TRBV7-2; d_gene: -; j_gene: TRBJ2-3; abundance: -
CDR3nt: TGCGCCAGCAGCTTGACAGGTAACACTGAAGCTTTCTTT; CDR3aa: CASSLTGNTEAFF; v_gene: TRBV5-1; d_gene: -; j_gene: TRBJ1-1; abundance: -
CDR3nt: TGTGCCAGCAGCTTCTTGGGCAGGGCGGACACTGAAGCTTTCTTT; CDR3aa: CASSFLGRADTEAFF; v_gene: TRBV7-9; d_gene: -; j_gene: TRBJ1-1; abundance: once
CDR3nt: TGTGCCAGTAGTCCTCAGGGCGCCGGAGAGCAGTACTTC; CDR3aa: CASSPQGAGEQYF; v_gene: TRBV19; d_gene: -; j_gene: TRBJ2-7; abundance: -
CDR3nt: TGTGCCAGCAGCTACCAGACAGCAATTTATGGCTACACCTTC; CDR3aa: CASSYQTAIYGYTF; v_gene: TRBV5-8; d_gene: -; j_gene: TRBJ1-2; abundance: -
CDR3nt: TGTGCCAGCAGCTCGGACTACAATTCACCCCTCCACTTT; CDR3aa: CASSSDYNSPLHF; v_gene: TRBV5-8; d_gene: -; j_gene: TRBJ1-6; abundance: -
CDR3nt: TGTGCCAGCAGTATCGGGACAGGGGGTAATCAGCCCCAGCATTTT; CDR3aa: CASSIGTGGNQPQHF; v_gene: TRBV27; d_gene: TRBD1; j_gene: TRBJ1-5; abundance: -
CDR3nt: TGCGCCAGCAGCTTAGGGAGAGATAATGAAAAACTGTTTTTT; CDR3aa: CASSLGRDNEKLFF; v_gene: TRBV5-1; d_gene: -; j_gene: TRBJ1-4; abundance: -
CDR3nt: TGTGCCATCAGCCCGGACAGGGGGCACTATGGCTACACCTTC; CDR3aa: CAISPDRGHYGYTF; v_gene: TRBV10-3; d_gene: TRBD1; j_gene: TRBJ1-2; abundance: -
CDR3nt: TGTGCCAGTAGTTTCGACAGGCTTAATGAAAAACTGTTTTTT; CDR3aa: CASSFDRLNEKLFF; v_gene: TRBV19; d_gene: -; j_gene: TRBJ1-4; abundance: -
CDR3nt: TGTGCCAGCAGGACTAGCGGGGGGGCAGATACGCAGTATTTT; CDR3aa: CASRTSGGADTQYF; v_gene: TRBV7-2; d_gene: TRBD2; j_gene: TRBJ2-3; abundance: -
CDR3nt: TGTGCCTGGAGTGAGACGGGAGATTCACCCCTCCACTTT; CDR3aa: CAWSETGDSPLHF; v_gene: TRBV30; d_gene: -; j_gene: TRBJ1-6; abundance: -
CDR3nt: TGCAGCGTTCGAGGGGCCCTCGGTACAGGGGGCGGGAGCTATGGCTACACCTTC; CDR3aa: CSVRGALGTGGGSYGYTF; v_gene: TRBV29-1; d_gene: TRBD1; j_gene: TRBJ1-2; abundance: -
CDR3nt: TGCGCCAGCAGCTTGCCCCGGACAAATCCTGGAAACACCATATATTTT; CDR3aa: CASSLPRTNPGNTIYF; v_gene: TRBV5-1; d_gene: -; j_gene: TRBJ1-3; abundance: -
CDR3nt: TGTGCCAGAAGCTTGTTATTGGTCGGGACAGCAAATTCACCCCTCCACTTT; CDR3aa: CARSLLLVGTANSPLHF; v_gene: TRBV5-3; d_gene: TRBD1; j_gene: TRBJ1-6; abundance: -
CDR3nt: TGTGCCAGCTCACCACCCTACTACTCTGGAAACACCATATATTTT; CDR3aa: CASSPPYYSGNTIYF; v_gene: TRBV18; d_gene: -; j_gene: TRBJ1-3; abundance: -
CDR3nt: TGTGCCAGCAGCTCCGGTAGGGGCGAATTCTCCTACGAGCAGTACTTC; CDR3aa: CASSSGRGEFSYEQYF; v_gene: TRBV7-6; d_gene: -; j_gene: TRBJ2-7; abundance: -
CDR3nt: TGCGCCAGCAGCCTTCTTCGCGTTTCCTATGGCTACACCTTC; CDR3aa: CASSLLRVSYGYTF; v_gene: TRBV4-1; d_gene: -; j_gene: TRBJ1-2; abundance: -
CDR3nt: TGCAGCGCCAAACAGGGGGAGGGAGAGACCCAGTACTTC; CDR3aa: CSAKQGEGETQYF; v_gene: TRBV29-1; d_gene: -; j_gene: TRBJ2-5; abundance: -
CDR3nt: TGTGCCAGCAGCGTGGGGCTATGGGCTAACTATAATTCACCCCTCCACTTT; CDR3aa: CASSVGLWANYNSPLHF; v_gene: TRBV9; d_gene: -; j_gene: TRBJ1-6; abundance: -
CDR3nt: TGTGCCACCAGCAGAGAGTTTGGCTCACCCCTCCACTTT; CDR3aa: CATSREFGSPLHF; v_gene: TRBV15; d_gene: -; j_gene: TRBJ1-6; abundance: once
CDR3nt: TGTGCCACCAGCAGAGATCAACGGAGCGGGAGGGTCTACAATGAGCAGTTCTTC; CDR3aa: CATSRDQRSGRVYNEQFF; v_gene: TRBV15; d_gene: TRBD2; j_gene: TRBJ2-1; abundance: -
CDR3nt: TGTGCCAGCAGGCCTCCAGGGTCTGGCTACACCTTC; CDR3aa: CASRPPGSGYTF; v_gene: TRBV5-6; d_gene: -; j_gene: TRBJ1-2; abundance: few
CDR3nt: TGTGCCAGCAGCTCACAGGGAAGCAATCAGCCCCAGCATTTT; CDR3aa: CASSSQGSNQPQHF; v_gene: TRBV7-2; d_gene: -; j_gene: TRBJ1-5; abundance: -
CDR3nt: TGTGCCAGCAGTTACTCCCGACAGATCAATCAGCCCCAGCATTTT; CDR3aa: CASSYSRQINQPQHF; v_gene: TRBV6-5; d_gene: -; j_gene: TRBJ1-5; abundance: once
CDR3nt: TGTGCCAGCCGGACTAGCAGGGCAAACACCGGGGAGCTGTTTTTT; CDR3aa: CASRTSRANTGELFF; v_gene: TRBV7-2; d_gene: TRBD2; j_gene: TRBJ2-2; abundance: -
CDR3nt: TGCAGCGTTGAAGTGGCAGGCCGATACACTGAAGCTTTCTTT; CDR3aa: CSVEVAGRYTEAFF; v_gene: TRBV29-1; d_gene: -; j_gene: TRBJ1-1; abundance: -
CDR3nt: TGTGCCAGCAGCGTAAGGGACAGTTCCTACAATGAGCAGTTCTTC; CDR3aa: CASSVRDSSYNEQFF; v_gene: TRBV9; d_gene: TRBD1; j_gene: TRBJ2-1; abundance: -
CDR3nt: TGCGCCAGCAGCTTCGGGGGTCTTGCCGGGACAGGGACGCCCAATGAGCAGTTCTTC; CDR3aa: CASSFGGLAGTGTPNEQFF; v_gene: TRBV5-1; d_gene: TRBD1; j_gene: TRBJ2-1; abundance: -
CDR3nt: TGTGCCAGCAGCGACAGGGGCCCTTACCACGAGCAGTACTTC; CDR3aa: CASSDRGPYHEQYF; v_gene: TRBV27; d_gene: TRBD1; j_gene: TRBJ2-7; abundance: -
CDR3nt: TGTGCCAGCAGCTTGACGGACAGGGGGCCTCTTGAAGCTTTCTTT; CDR3aa: CASSLTDRGPLEAFF; v_gene: TRBV5-6; d_gene: TRBD1; j_gene: TRBJ1-1; abundance: -
CDR3nt: TGTGCCAGTAGTATCAGGGGTGCGGAGGCCAAAAACATTCAGTACTTC; CDR3aa: CASSIRGAEAKNIQYF; v_gene: TRBV19; d_gene: -; j_gene: TRBJ2-4; abundance: -
CDR3nt: TGTGCCAGTAGCCCACTCAACAGGGGGATCGAAAAACTGTTTTTT; CDR3aa: CASSPLNRGIEKLFF; v_gene: TRBV19; d_gene: TRBD1; j_gene: TRBJ1-4; abundance: -
CDR3nt: TGTGCCAGCAGTCTAGCTGCGCCCTATGGCTACACCTTC; CDR3aa: CASSLAAPYGYTF; v_gene: TRBV7-9; d_gene: -; j_gene: TRBJ1-2; abundance: -
CDR3nt: TGTGCTAGCAGCCTTAGGCCGGGACAGGCCTACAATGAGCAGTTCTTC; CDR3aa: CASSLRPGQAYNEQFF; v_gene: TRBV7-7; d_gene: TRBD1; j_gene: TRBJ2-1; abundance: -
CDR3nt: TGTGCCAGCATGGGACAGGGAACCTACGAGCAGTACTTC; CDR3aa: CASMGQGTYEQYF; v_gene: TRBV6-5; d_gene: TRBD1; j_gene: TRBJ2-7; abundance: -
CDR3nt: TGTGCCAGCAGTGAAAGGGGGCCTCTGGAGACCCAGTACTTC; CDR3aa: CASSERGPLETQYF; v_gene: TRBV6-1; d_gene: TRBD1; j_gene: TRBJ2-5; abundance: -
CDR3nt: TGTGCCAGCAGCCCCCAGCCCGGGGGGAACTATGGCTACACCTTC; CDR3aa: CASSPQPGGNYGYTF; v_gene: TRBV5-8; d_gene: -; j_gene: TRBJ1-2; abundance: once